Listed below are T cell receptor beta chains from one sample, sequenced in a study of T cell changes during pregnancy in multiple sclerosis. Clones were read by immunoSEQ multiplex PCR, and TCRdb kept only the in-frame ones, dropping some. The data show some 80,000 clones, roughly 90% seen once. The source material was peripheral blood, sampled in the first trimester of pregnancy. These receptors all stem from a female donor in good health, enrolled as a control in a pregnancy study. Both conserved end residues are trimmed from each CDR3. The size field is filled for only some rows; it gives once, few, many or a size class.

clone size	V gene	J gene	CDR3 protein
.	TRBV11-2	TRBJ1-2	ASSSDRGRNGYT
.	TRBV28	TRBJ2-7	ASSPWGGGRSYEQY
.	TRBV5-5	TRBJ1-1	ASSLAGGGTEAF
.	TRBV5-8	TRBJ2-2	ASILRTSGHTGELF
.	TRBV7-2	TRBJ1-6	ASSLRRESSPLH
.	TRBV20-1	TRBJ2-7	SAGLGQTQY
.	TRBV19	TRBJ2-4	ASSPQGGLAKNIQY
.	TRBV7-6	TRBJ2-3	ASSSYSNLVDTQY
.	TRBV4-2	TRBJ1-6	ASSQELQGRNSPLH
.	TRBV6-1	TRBJ1-5	ASTLYRGSDQPQH
.	TRBV18	TRBJ1-1	ASSPLRGPNTEAF
.	TRBV28	TRBJ2-7	ASRLTGHAEKEQY
.	TRBV5-1	TRBJ1-1	ASSFTAGGMNTEAF
.	TRBV11-2	TRBJ1-1	ASSRPGQGKNAEAF
.	TRBV12-5	TRBJ2-7	ASGLTSAYYEQY
.	TRBV16	TRBJ1-5	ASSQMTGNQPQH
.	TRBV6-4	TRBJ1-1	ASRPAGTGLTEAF
.	TRBV27	TRBJ2-7	ASRDYNYEQY
.	TRBV14	TRBJ1-2	ASSQVDTLYGYT
.	TRBV2	TRBJ2-6	ASSVPDRGISGANVLT
.	TRBV11-2	TRBJ1-1	ASSFSGSNTEAF
once	TRBV19	TRBJ1-2	ASSTNADRFYGYT
.	TRBV27	TRBJ1-6	ASSLVLGPADSYNSPLH
.	TRBV7-7	TRBJ2-1	ASSLLAGVAHNEQF
.	TRBV7-2	TRBJ1-4	ASSPLVREKLF
.	TRBV7-2	TRBJ1-6	ASSLAWHSPLH
.	TRBV6-5	TRBJ2-1	ASSYLGGRSYNEQF
few	TRBV9	TRBJ1-1	ASSDKHSDGTEAF
.	TRBV18	TRBJ1-1	ASSPAGNTEAF
.	TRBV7-6	TRBJ1-1	ASSPRLGQKYTEAF
.	TRBV6-1	TRBJ1-4	ASSLTQNEKLF
.	TRBV5-4	TRBJ1-4	ASSLWGGSEKLF
.	TRBV5-4	TRBJ1-3	ASTRGGSRTGNTIY
.	TRBV28	TRBJ2-2	ASSPRTGNTGELF
.	TRBV30	TRBJ1-2	AWGTPYGYT
once	TRBV5-6	TRBJ1-3	ASSSDIGAGIISGNTIY
once	TRBV6-1	TRBJ1-1	ASSEWGAGGGREAF
.	TRBV30	TRBJ1-1	AWSVVREGGTEAF
.	TRBV13	TRBJ1-2	ASSLRPTGGNGYT
.	TRBV9	TRBJ2-3	ASSAEGTSGMGGTDTQY
.	TRBV15	TRBJ2-7	ATSRGDSSYEQY
.	TRBV27	TRBJ1-2	ASSHGGDGYT
.	TRBV7-9	TRBJ1-5	ASSLGVRGGQPQH
.	TRBV4-3	TRBJ1-2	ASSQDRAGYT
.	TRBV9	TRBJ2-7	ASSPSGTLYEQY
.	TRBV4-3	TRBJ2-5	ASSQEGQGQKTQY
once	TRBV19	TRBJ2-7	ASSFLASDEQY
.	TRBV5-1	TRBJ2-7	ASSLRSVVRGESYEQY
.	TRBV19	TRBJ1-2	ASSMPGQGNYGYT
.	TRBV5-5	TRBJ1-1	ASSTTGGTEAF
.	TRBV6-4	TRBJ2-3	ASSDPTSGGSTDTQY